A single sample is the source of the 3 T cell receptor beta chains below, sequenced in a study of radiotherapy plus CTLA-4 blockade in lung cancer. Measured with immunoSEQ multiplex PCR; TCRdb has only the in-frame clones, and not every one. The sample lists some 73,000 clones; around 81% were seen once. The sample consisted of peripheral blood, taken from a patient treated with radiotherapy plus ipilimumab. Receptors were obtained from a human donor with non-small cell lung cancer whose response to radiotherapy plus ipilimumab could not be evaluated. Some clones in this sample may be carry-over from other donors' samples.

V gene TRBV6-6 combines with J gene TRBJ2-1, with D possibly being TRBD2 (7 bases). CDR1 and CDR2 from the germline V gene are MNHNY and SVGAGI (reference sequence). Trimming cost V 7 bases and J 4 bases, with 20 bases left between them. This CDR3 is 16 amino acids long. In DNA form, the CDR3 reads TGTGCCAGCACCCCGGGGGGCCCGGCACCATACAATGAGCAGTTCTTC. Its translation is CASTPGGPAPYNEQFF.

The chain uses TRBV5-1 and TRBJ2-1; 8 bases line up with TRBD1. The V and J ends lost 5 bases and 4 bases, in that order; junction bases with no gene match: 8. The CDR3 covers 15 residues. The germline CDR1 and CDR2 sequences are SGHRS and YFSETQ. The CDR3 sequence is CASRDAGGAYNEQFF. The CDR3 DNA reads as TGCGCCAGCAGGGACGCAGGGGGCGCGTACAATGAGCAGTTCTTC.

In regard to this clone: One end of the junction is discordant with germline, which a read error may explain. V is TRBV7-3 and J is TRBJ1-1, with TRBD1 as a possible D gene (6 bases). This CDR3 has 13 amino acids. Per germline, CDR1 SGHTA and CDR2 FQGTGA. This CDR3 is CVSSPDRNTEAFF. As DNA, the CDR3 is TGTGTCAGCAGTCCGGACAGGAACACTGAAGCTTTCTTT.